Sequencing of this T cell receptor (beta chain) was carried out in a study of control samples from healthy donors and cancer patients. In its sample, this clone was seen once. The data were produced by immunoSEQ multiplex PCR, yet TCRdb's version contains in-frame clones alone and is incomplete. The sample includes about 41,000 clones, about 94% of them seen just once. The receptor's source is a man between 60 and 70 years old in good health. Sample: blood.

The CDR3 nucleotides are TGTGCCAGCAGTCTTAATCAGGGGGGCGAGTGGAGCAATCAGCCCCAGCATTTT. This encodes CASSLNQGGEWSNQPQHF. This chain connects TRBV28 to TRBJ1-5; 7 bases match TRBD1. V shed 5 bases and J 1 base; nucleotides not matched to a gene: 14. The CDR3 covers 18 residues. The germline gives CDR1 MDHEN, CDR2 SYDVKM.